A single sample gave rise to the 13 T cell receptor beta chains below, sequenced in a study of tumor and adjacent non-tumor tissue in lung cancer. Three rounds of nested PCR, following a modified ARM-PCR protocol, produced the TCRbeta library. MiXCR, run by TCRdb on the multiplex PCR reads, gives a single entry per CDR3 protein. The sample carries approximately 47,000 distinct CDR3 sequences, around 67% recorded once. This sample's RNA came from whole unsorted tissue. Distant lung tissue was collected more than 3 cm away from the tumor edge. The sequenced sample was distant non-tumor lung tissue. The receptors originated from a woman in her 70s with non-small cell lung cancer.

Comments on this clonotype: Mismatch with germline at one junction end may stem from a read error. The V and J genes are TRBV7-9 and TRBJ1-5; 7 nucleotides align to TRBD1. The J call is in doubt because the DNA end fits TRBJ2-3 better. This CDR3 comprises 16 residues. CDR1 and CDR2 (germline): SEHNR, FQNEAQ (reference sequence). Here the CDR3 DNA reads TGTGTCAGCAGTTTATATACAGGGGCGGAGGATCAGCCCCAGTATTTT. Protein: CVSSLYTGAEDQPQYF.

The gene calls are TRBV6-1 and TRBJ1-6; D call uncertain. The V and J ends lost 3 bases and 13 bases respectively, with 10 bases between them. The germline V gene has CDR1 MNHNS and CDR2 SASEGT. The CDR3 totals 12 residues. The CDR3 loop is CASSEGSSPLHF. The CDR3 region has the DNA TGTGCCAGCAGTGAGGGTAGTTCTCCCCTCCACTTT.

The chain recombines TRBV5-6 with TRBJ2-3, with D possibly matching TRBD1 (6 bases). Germline CDR1 and CDR2: SGHDT and YYEEEE. V lost 7 bases, J lost 2 bases, and 17 bases lay in between. CDR3 length: 15 amino acids. CDR3: CASCLPGQHTDTQYF. The CDR3 coding sequence is TGTGCCAGCTGTTTGCCCGGACAGCACACAGATACGCAGTATTTT.

V and J are TRBV24-1 and TRBJ1-5; D is uncertain. Looked up from germline, CDR1 is KGHDR and CDR2 is SFDVKD. This CDR3 comprises 12 residues. CDR3: CTTGQEDQPQHF. As DNA, the CDR3 is TGTACTACCGGGCAGGAAGATCAGCCCCAGCATTTT.

Comment on this clonotype: No DNA is shown, since the ends of the CDR3 on it are uncertain; the CDR3 is the one TCRdb lists. This chain's CDR3 is CTSSFPPWEYPCNEQLF. The V call is TRBV11-1, the J call TRBJ2-1; the table's D call, TRBD1, has no DNA check behind it. Germline V gene lookup returns CDR1 SGHAT and CDR2 FQDESV (reference sequence). The CDR3 length equals 17 residues, ends included.

Turning to this clonotype: In this CDR3 the conserved last residue, phenylalanine or tryptophan, is missing, so a read error is likely. The V call is TRBV20-1, the J call TRBJ2-1; the match to TRBD2 covers 11 bases. The germline V gene has CDR1 DFQATT and CDR2 SNEGSKA (reference sequence). The trim removed 5 bases at V and 4 bases at J, leaving 4 bases unmatched. CDR3 length: 14 residues. CDR3 region: CSAGGLADYNEQFI. For the CDR3, the DNA is TGCAGTGCTGGGGGACTAGCGGATTACAATGAGCAGTTCATT.

With regard to this clonotype: No conserved phenylalanine or tryptophan ends this CDR3, so it is likely a read error. The chain has TRBV6-5 and TRBJ1-5; D is unclear. The CDR3 extends over 15 amino acids. CDR1 is MNHEY and CDR2 is SVGAGI in the germline V gene. CDR3 protein: CASSLIGNSKQPQHS. CDR3 DNA: TGTGCCAGCAGTCTGATAGGGAATAGCAAACAGCCCCAGCATTCT.

J is TRBJ2-1 and V is TRBV7-2; D gene ambiguous. CDR1 is SGHTA and CDR2 is FQGNSA in the germline V gene. CDR3 length: 15 residues. The V end was cut by 4 bases, the J end by 0 bases, with 10 bases between. The CDR3 region is CASSSDGFSYNEQFF. The CDR3 DNA reads TGTGCCAGCAGCTCTGACGGGTTCTCCTACAATGAGCAGTTCTTC.

This clonotype has at least ten counts. This chain connects TRBV5-5 to TRBJ2-1, with TRBD1 matching over 8 bases. The ends lost 3 bases at V and 0 bases at J; junction bases unmatched: 2. The CDR3 contains 15 residues. Germline V lookup: CDR1 SGHKS, CDR2 YYEKEE (reference sequence). The CDR3 reads CASSYTGGSYNEQFF. The CDR3 DNA reads TGTGCCAGCAGCTATACAGGGGGCTCCTACAATGAGCAGTTCTTC.

This clonotype was detected ten times or more. The chain couples TRBV6-1 to TRBJ2-1; 8 bases are a match to TRBD2. Per germline, CDR1 MNHNS and CDR2 SASEGT. The CDR3 length is 17 residues. Losses at the gene ends were 6 bases for V and 4 bases for J; bases not matched to a gene: 14. The CDR3 reads CASRGGVLAEIYNEQFF. The CDR3 nucleotides are TGTGCCAGCAGGGGGGGGGTACTAGCGGAGATTTACAATGAGCAGTTCTTC.

This clonotype has ten or more counts. CDR3 nucleotide sequence: TGCAGTGCTAGGGCTGGGGGAAGGGGCGAGCAGTACTTC. As protein: CSARAGGRGEQYF. V gene TRBV20-1 combines with J gene TRBJ2-7; D may correspond to TRBD1 or TRBD2 (5 bases each). V was trimmed by 3 bases and J by 6 bases, leaving 15 bases between them. The CDR3 extends over 13 amino acids. The germline V gene has CDR1 DFQATT and CDR2 SNEGSKA (reference sequence).

With regard to this clonotype: This CDR3 is missing its conserved last phenylalanine or tryptophan, likely due to a read error. CDR3 protein: CASSLGVAGKETQYL. In DNA form, the CDR3 reads TGTGCCAGTAGCTTAGGAGTAGCGGGAAAAGAGACCCAGTACTTA. The chain links TRBV5-4 to TRBJ2-5; the match to TRBD2 covers 8 bases. The length of the CDR3 is 15 residues. Germline CDR1 reads SGHNT; CDR2 reads YYREEE (reference sequence).

As for this clonotype: At one end the junction does not follow the germline gene, possibly because of a read error. The chain uses TRBV12-3 or TRBV12-4 and TRBJ1-5; D is ambiguous. The CDR3 extends over 15 amino acids. DNA for the CDR3: TGTGCCAGCAGTTTAGTCGGGTCGGCCAATCATCCCCAGCATTTT. It codes for CASSLVGSANHPQHF.